The next 22 T cell receptor beta chains were all read from a single sample in a study of T cell repertoires in cytomegalovirus infection. TCRdb processed the reads anew with MiXCR; each CDR3 protein has one entry. This sample carries approximately 910,000 distinct CDR3 sequences, around 30% of them seen once, and the ten largest clones take around 15%. No antigen has been identified for these receptors. Sequenced here: cultured CD8+ T cells from PBMCs, sampled from culture after CMV antigen stimulation. The receptors shown here come from a human donor in good health (CMV status not recorded). Some clones in this sample may be carry-over from other donors' samples.

This clonotype showed up many times. The J gene is TRBJ2-2, the V gene TRBV7-2; D gene ambiguous. The CDR3 contains 16 residues. CDR1 and CDR2 (germline): SGHTA, FQGNSA. V was clipped by 1 base and J by 1 base, with 10 bases between them. The CDR3 reads CASSLEHTLNTGELFF. The CDR3 DNA is TGTGCCAGCAGCTTAGAACACACTTTGAACACCGGGGAGCTGTTTTTT.

The chain uses TRBV27 and TRBJ1-6; TRBD1 is a possible D gene (5 bases). V was trimmed by 6 bases and J by 3 bases, leaving 12 bases between them. Germline CDR1 and CDR2: MNHEY and SMNVEV (reference sequence). CDR3 length: 15 residues. The CDR3 DNA reads TGTGCCAGCAGCCACCGCGACAGCTATAATTCACCCCTCCACTTT. This encodes CASSHRDSYNSPLHF.

The V call is TRBV2, the J call TRBJ1-2, with D maybe TRBD1 (5 bases). The ends were cut back, 11 bases at V and 7 bases at J, with 14 bases in the middle. The CDR3 extends over 11 amino acids. The germline V gene has CDR1 SNHLY and CDR2 FYNNEI. The CDR3 region is CAAIREGGYTF. The CDR3 DNA reads as TGTGCCGCTATCAGGGAAGGTGGCTACACCTTC. The complete variable domain, with remaining parts taken from reference TRBV2 and TRBJ1-2, reads EPEVTQTPSHQVTQMGQEVILRCVPISNHLYFYWYRQILGQKVEFLVSFYNNEISEKSEIFDDQFSVERPDGSNFTLKIRSTKLEDSAMYFCAAIREGGYTFGSGTRLTVV.

The chain recombines TRBV12-3 or TRBV12-4 with TRBJ1-2; D gene uncertain. CDR3 length equals 15 residues. V shed 1 base and J shed 4 bases, with 13 bases lying between them. The CDR3 loop reads CASSLGPGSIYGYTF. In DNA, the CDR3 is TGTGCCAGCAGTTTAGGGCCGGGGAGTATCTATGGCTACACCTTC.

The chain links TRBV2 to TRBJ2-2; no reliable D call. Germline V CDR1 and CDR2: SNHLY, FYNNEI. CDR3 length: 10 amino acids. Trimming took 4 bases from V and 13 from J, leaving 7 bases between them. The CDR3 region is CASSGLVLFF. The CDR3 bases are TGTGCCAGCAGTGGGCTGGTGCTGTTTTTT. The full variable domain, rest sourced from reference TRBV2 and TRBJ2-2, is EPEVTQTPSHQVTQMGQEVILRCVPISNHLYFYWYRQILGQKVEFLVSFYNNEISEKSEIFDDQFSVERPDGSNFTLKIRSTKLEDSAMYFCASSGLVLFFGEGSRLTVL.

This clonotype was seen at least ten times. The chain combines TRBV7-2 with TRBJ2-3, with D possibly TRBD2 on 5 matching bases. Germline-derived CDR1 and CDR2 are SGHTA and FQGNSA. Trimming pared 4 bases from V and 0 bases from J, leaving 8 bases between. This CDR3 is built from 14 residues. In DNA form, the CDR3 reads TGTGCCAGCAGCTCCTGGACTAGCACAGATACGCAGTATTTT. Amino acids: CASSSWTSTDTQYF.

This clonotype was observed at least ten times. The chain carries TRBV27 and TRBJ2-1, with 9 bases matching TRBD2. The CDR3 has 15 amino acids. Trimming removed 2 bases from V and 4 bases from J; junction bases left unmatched: 3. Germline loops: CDR1 MNHEY, CDR2 SMNVEV (reference sequence). The CDR3 region is CASSLETSGYNEQFF. The CDR3 DNA is TGTGCCAGCAGTTTAGAGACTAGCGGTTACAATGAGCAGTTCTTC.

The gene calls are TRBV20-1 and TRBJ2-3; 11 bases agree with TRBD2. The germline CDR1 and CDR2 sequences are DFQATT and SNEGSKA (reference sequence). With 3 bases clipped from V and 7 bases from J, the junction kept 12 bases outside the gene matches. The CDR3 runs to 16 residues. The CDR3 region is CSASEDLAGGPYTQYF. CDR3 nucleotides: TGCAGTGCTAGCGAAGACTTAGCGGGGGGGCCTTATACGCAGTATTTT.

The V call is TRBV28, the J call TRBJ1-2, with 7 positions matching TRBD1. The CDR3 length is 15 residues. Germline CDR1 MDHEN, CDR2 SYDVKM. The junction had 7 bases not matched to a gene; V was cut back by 1 base and J by 5 bases. The chain's CDR3 is CASSLYDRVNYGYTF. The DNA for the CDR3 is TGTGCCAGCAGTTTATATGACAGGGTCAATTATGGCTACACCTTC.

This clonotype was counted a few times. This sequence joins TRBV6-6 and TRBJ2-3; D is possibly TRBD1 (5 bases). V lost 2 bases to trimming and J lost 2 bases, with 8 bases between them. Germline CDR1 is MNHNY and CDR2 is SVGAGI (reference sequence). The CDR3 loop spans 14 amino acids. The CDR3 nucleotides read TGTGCCAGCAGTTACATGGGGCCCACAGATACGCAGTATTTT. This gives the protein CASSYMGPTDTQYF.

In its sample, this clonotype was seen many times. The genes are TRBV7-2 and TRBJ1-3, with 7 bases fitting TRBD1. The trim removed 2 bases at V and 0 bases at J, leaving 19 bases unmatched. CDR1 is SGHTA and CDR2 is FQGNSA in the germline V gene. The CDR3 runs 21 residues. CDR3 sequence: CASSLFTPIPGQPFSGNTIYF. The CDR3 DNA follows: TGTGCCAGCAGCTTATTTACCCCAATTCCGGGACAGCCCTTCTCTGGAAACACCATATATTTT.

A few counts support this clonotype. This sequence joins TRBV12-3 or TRBV12-4 and TRBJ2-7; no clear D. The CDR3 runs to 13 residues. V was cut by 2 bases and J by 3 bases, with 8 bases left in between. The CDR3 coding sequence is TGTGCCAGCAGTTTAAACAGCCGCTACGAGCAGTACTTC. This encodes CASSLNSRYEQYF.

J is TRBJ2-5 and V is TRBV5-8; 8 bases are shared with TRBD1. The CDR3 has 14 amino acids. With 4 bases clipped from V and 5 bases from J, the junction kept 7 bases outside the gene matches. Per the germline V gene, CDR1 is SGHTS and CDR2 is YDEGEE. The CDR3 region has the DNA TGTGCCAGCAGCATGAGGACAGGGAAGGAGACCCAGTACTTC. This codes for CASSMRTGKETQYF.

This chain connects TRBV2 to TRBJ1-1; tentatively, D is TRBD1 (6 bases). Germline CDR1 reads SNHLY; CDR2 reads FYNNEI. This CDR3 spans 15 amino acids. V was pared by 7 bases and J by 3 bases, with 18 bases between. CDR3: CASTPRGGGYTEAFF. The CDR3 bases are TGTGCCAGCACGCCCAGGGGCGGGGGTTACACTGAAGCTTTCTTT. Based on the CDR3 plus reference TRBV2 and TRBJ1-1, the full variable domain is EPEVTQTPSHQVTQMGQEVILRCVPISNHLYFYWYRQILGQKVEFLVSFYNNEISEKSEIFDDQFSVERPDGSNFTLKIRSTKLEDSAMYFCASTPRGGGYTEAFFGQGTRLTVV.

The chain carries TRBV7-6 and TRBJ2-1; the match to TRBD2 covers 7 bases. This CDR3 spans 14 amino acids. Trimming cost V 1 base and J 6 bases; bases outside gene matches: 3. The germline V gene has CDR1 SGHVS and CDR2 FNYEAQ. The CDR3 sequence: CASSLVAGFNEQFF. The CDR3 DNA reads as TGTGCCAGCAGCTTAGTAGCGGGCTTCAATGAGCAGTTCTTC.

CDR3 sequence reads: CASSLRGNDQPQHF. CDR3 nucleotide sequence: TGTGCCAGCAGTTTACGGGGAAACGATCAGCCCCAGCATTTT. The rearrangement joins TRBV28 to TRBJ1-5; D is unclear. V lost 2 bases, J lost 5 bases, and 10 bases lay in between. The germline V gene encodes CDR1 MDHEN and CDR2 SYDVKM. This CDR3 has 14 amino acids.

This clonotype has more than one count but fewer than ten. The chain recombines TRBV29-1 with TRBJ1-3, with 11 bases identical to TRBD1. Germline assignment: CDR1 SQVTM and CDR2 ANQGSEA. The V gene end was trimmed by 7 bases and the J gene end by 8 bases; junction bases not matched to a gene: 7. The CDR3 loop spans 13 amino acids. The chain's CDR3 is CSGRDRGVDTIYF. Written as DNA, the CDR3 is TGCAGCGGCAGGGACAGGGGGGTTGACACCATATATTTT.

The chain recombines TRBV11-2 with TRBJ2-5; D is undetermined. With 6 bases removed from V and 7 bases from J, the gap between germline ends came to 15 bases. Germline CDR1 is SGHAT and CDR2 is FQNNGV. The CDR3 spans 13 residues. CDR3 residues: CASSQARSRTQYF. The CDR3 nucleotides are TGTGCCAGCAGTCAGGCGAGGTCGCGGACCCAGTACTTC. The full variable domain, rest sourced from reference TRBV11-2 and TRBJ2-5, is EAGVAQSPRYKIIEKRQSVAFWCNPISGHATLYWYQQILGQGPKLLIQFQNNGVVDDSQLPKDRFSAERLKGVDSTLKIQPAKLEDSAVYLCASSQARSRTQYFGPGTRLLVL.

This clonotype appeared a few times. The chain uses TRBV12-3 or TRBV12-4 and TRBJ1-1, with D uncertain. The ends were cut back, 5 bases at V and 3 bases at J, with 10 bases in the middle. This CDR3 contains 13 residues. CDR3 protein: CASSPWNHTEAFF. As DNA, the CDR3 is TGTGCCAGCAGTCCTTGGAACCACACTGAAGCTTTCTTT.

The rearrangement uses TRBV11-1 and TRBJ2-3, with 15 bases aligning to TRBD2. Trimming at V came to 2 bases and at J to 4 bases, leaving 7 bases not matched to a gene. The length of the CDR3 is 18 residues. Looked up from germline, CDR1 is SGHAT and CDR2 is FQDESV (reference sequence). In nucleotides, the CDR3 is TGTGCCAGCAGCTTAACTGGACTAGCGGGGGGGCCGGCAGATACGCAGTATTTT. It translates to CASSLTGLAGGPADTQYF.

This clonotype was counted a single time. The rearrangement uses TRBV9 and TRBJ2-1; weak D call: TRBD1 (5 bases). Trimming pared 2 bases from V and 6 bases from J, leaving 12 bases between. This CDR3 contains 14 residues. Germline values: CDR1 SGDLS, CDR2 YYNGEE. The CDR3 loop is CASSVPTATNEQFF. In nucleotides, the CDR3 is TGTGCCAGCAGCGTCCCGACAGCCACCAATGAGCAGTTCTTC. Combining the CDR3 with reference TRBV9 and TRBJ2-1 gives the whole variable domain DSGVTQTPKHLITATGQRVTLRCSPRSGDLSVYWYQQSLDQGLQFLIQYYNGEERAKGNILERFSAQQFPDLHSELNLSSLELGDSALYFCASSVPTATNEQFFGPGTRLTVL.

V gene TRBV5-1 combines with J gene TRBJ2-3, with a tentative D call TRBD1 (6 bases). Between the trimmed V and J ends, which lost 7 bases and 1 base, there was a span of 16 bases. Germline assignment: CDR1 SGHRS and CDR2 YFSETQ. CDR3 size: 15 residues. CDR3 sequence reads: CASGTSWGRTDTQYF. Written as DNA, the CDR3 is TGCGCCAGCGGCACGTCGTGGGGGCGCACAGATACGCAGTATTTT.